The 21 T cell receptor beta chains given below trace back to one sample, sequenced in a study of cytomegalovirus exposure and HLA in healthy donors. Primers: 60 Vbeta forward and 13 Jbeta reverse. Assay: immunoSEQ multiplex PCR; the TCRdb copy retains only in-frame clones and omits some. The data hold 150,000 to 200,000 clones, with 70% to 80% observed a single time. Sequencing was performed on PBMCs. The receptor source for this set is a male donor in good health and CMV-seronegative.

The chain joins TRBV6-5 to TRBJ1-5, with 7 bases that match TRBD1. Trimming cost V 5 bases and J 5 bases; bases outside gene matches: 6. The CDR3 covers 14 residues. Germline V gene data show CDR1 as MNHEY and CDR2 as SVGAGI. The DNA for the CDR3 is TGTGCCAGCAGTCAGAACAGGGGATATCAGCCCCAGCATTTT. Protein: CASSQNRGYQPQHF.

J is TRBJ2-7 and V is TRBV7-9, with D unclear. The CDR3 has 12 amino acids. Trimming removed 5 bases from V and 5 bases from J, with 10 bases in between. Germline CDR1 SEHNR, CDR2 FQNEAQ (reference sequence). CDR3 coding DNA: TGTGCCAGCAGCCAAGACTGGCACGAGCAGTACTTC. The encoded protein is CASSQDWHEQYF.

This clone was counted between two and nine times. The rearrangement joins TRBV4-2 to TRBJ1-5; TRBD1 matches at 9 bases. Germline CDR1 is LGHNA and CDR2 is YNFKEQ. The CDR3 length is 16 residues. With 0 bases clipped from V and 4 bases from J, the junction kept 4 bases outside the gene matches. Here the CDR3 reads CASSQDGTGRNQPQHF. The CDR3 DNA reads TGTGCCAGCAGCCAAGATGGGACAGGGAGGAATCAGCCCCAGCATTTT.

The V call is TRBV6-6, the J call TRBJ1-5; 7 nucleotides line up with TRBD1. Germline assignment: CDR1 MNHNY and CDR2 SVGAGI (reference sequence). This CDR3 region has 14 residues. The V and J ends lost 3 bases and 5 bases, in that order; junction bases with no gene match: 4. The CDR3, as DNA: TGTGCCAGCAGTTATGGGACAGCGGATCAGCCCCAGCATTTT. Encoded protein: CASSYGTADQPQHF.

The chain has TRBV19 and TRBJ2-7, with a weak D call TRBD2 (6 bases). Germline CDR1 is LNHDA and CDR2 is SQIVND (reference sequence). The CDR3 contains 13 residues. Trimming stripped 6 bases from V and 4 bases from J, with 13 bases between. DNA of the CDR3: TGTGCCAGTAGCAGTCGGCGGGGTTACGAGCAGTACTTC. It codes for CASSSRRGYEQYF. Together with reference TRBV19 and TRBJ2-7, the CDR3 gives the full variable domain: DGGITQSPKYLFRKEGQNVTLSCEQNLNHDAMYWYRQDPGQGLRLIYYSQIVNDFQKGDIAEGYSVSREKKESFPLTVTSAQKNPTAFYLCASSSRRGYEQYFGPGTRLTVT.

This clone was observed a few times. Lacking the conserved final phenylalanine or tryptophan, this CDR3 likely reflects a read error. Because the CDR3's place on the DNA is in doubt, the DNA is left out and the CDR3 is given as listed by TCRdb. The V call is TRBV6-5, the J call TRBJ1-2; TRBD1, the table's D call, was not compared with the DNA. CDR1 is MNHEY and CDR2 is SVGAGI in the germline V gene. The CDR3 comprises 13 residues, both ends counted. This CDR3 reads CASRPPGQGPLVT.

This chain uses TRBV30 with TRBJ2-7; 13 bases are shared with TRBD2. This CDR3 contains 15 residues. The ends lost 0 bases at V and 5 bases at J; junction bases unmatched: 4. Germline V gene lookup returns CDR1 GTSNPN and CDR2 SVGIG (reference sequence). The CDR3 sequence is CAWSVKLAGGHEQYF. CDR3 coding DNA: TGTGCCTGGAGTGTTAAACTAGCGGGAGGGCACGAGCAGTACTTC.

The gene calls are TRBV7-2 and TRBJ2-2; TRBD2 agrees at 11 bases. Trimming took 6 bases from V and 5 from J; bases not matched to a gene: 5. The germline V gene has CDR1 SGHTA and CDR2 FQGNSA. CDR3 length: 15 amino acids. CDR3 in DNA: TGTGCCAGCAGACCGGGACTAGCGGTTACCGGGGAGCTGTTTTTT. The encoded protein is CASRPGLAVTGELFF. The complete variable domain, with remaining parts taken from reference TRBV7-2 and TRBJ2-2, reads GAGVSQSPSNKVTEKGKDVELRCDPISGHTALYWYRQSLGQGLEFLIYFQGNSAPDKSGLPSDRFSAERTGGSVSTLTIQRTQQEDSAVYLCASRPGLAVTGELFFGEGSRLTVL.

This clone was recorded once. The rearrangement uses TRBV14 and TRBJ2-3, with D unresolved. CDR3 size: 12 residues. Germline CDR1 and CDR2: SGHDN and FVKESK. Trimming took off 3 bases at V and 6 bases at J, with 7 bases between the two ends. The CDR3 nucleotides are TGTGCCAGCAGCCACCAGAGGGATACGCAGTATTTT. It encodes CASSHQRDTQYF.

For this clone: A junction end diverges from the germline sequence, so it may reflect a read error. The chain recombines TRBV28 with TRBJ2-1, with TRBD2 identical over 8 bases. This CDR3 has 18 residues. The germline V gene has CDR1 MDHEN and CDR2 SYDVKM. Here the CDR3 DNA reads TGTGCCTGCAGTTCAAGGTTCGCTGCACTAGCGGTCGATAATGAGCAGTTCTTC. It specifies CACSSRFAALAVDNEQFF.

The chain employs TRBV6-4 and TRBJ2-3; D might be TRBD1 (5 bases). The V and J ends lost 0 bases and 2 bases respectively, with 6 bases between them. CDR3 length equals 14 residues. The V gene's germline CDR1 is MRHNA and CDR2 SNTAGT. DNA of the CDR3: TGTGCCAGCAGTGACTCGGGGCTCACAGATACGCAGTATTTT. It specifies CASSDSGLTDTQYF.

As DNA, the CDR3 is TGTGCCAGCAGCACCAGCCCAGGGCCAGCCTACGAGCAGTACTTC. Translating it yields CASSTSPGPAYEQYF. The V gene is TRBV11-3, the J gene TRBJ2-7, with D possibly TRBD1 on 5 matching bases. Germline V gene data show CDR1 as SGHNT and CDR2 as YENEEA. V dropped 5 bases and J dropped 2 bases, with 16 bases sitting between them. The CDR3 loop spans 15 amino acids.

This clone was seen only a few times. J is TRBJ1-6 and V is TRBV28; D ambiguous. Germline assignment: CDR1 MDHEN and CDR2 SYDVKM. This CDR3 has 13 amino acids. V shed 7 bases and J shed 12 bases, with 16 bases lying between them. The CDR3 reads CASTGPGEGPLHF. In DNA form, the CDR3 reads TGTGCCAGCACTGGACCGGGAGAGGGACCCCTCCACTTT.

The sample holds a few counts of this clone. In the same sample, other DNA sequences code for this CDR3. This chain uses TRBV9 with TRBJ1-3, with TRBD1 matching 8 bases. V shed 2 bases and J 4 bases; nucleotides not matched to a gene: 5. Germline assignment: CDR1 SGDLS and CDR2 YYNGEE. The CDR3 runs 15 residues. This CDR3 reads CASSVGQGAGNTIYF. The CDR3 DNA reads TGTGCCAGCAGCGTCGGGCAGGGGGCCGGAAACACCATATATTTT.

This chain connects TRBV13 to TRBJ1-5; tentatively, D is TRBD1 (5 bases). Deletions cut 4 bases from V and 0 bases from J, with 13 bases between. There are 16 residues in the CDR3. In germline, CDR1 is PRHDT, CDR2 FYEKMQ (reference sequence). Here the CDR3 reads CASSSSQDYSNQPQHF. The CDR3 bases are TGTGCCAGCAGCTCGTCACAGGATTATAGCAATCAGCCCCAGCATTTT.

The chain carries TRBV29-1 and TRBJ2-1; D is possibly TRBD2 (5 bases). This CDR3 comprises 12 residues. Germline V lookup: CDR1 SQVTM, CDR2 ANQGSEA. The CDR3: CEGWVSYNEQFF. Written as DNA, the CDR3 is TGCGAGGGCTGGGTTTCCTACAATGAGCAGTTCTTC.

This sequence joins TRBV10-3 and TRBJ2-1; 8 bases agree with TRBD2. CDR3 length: 16 amino acids. V gave up 2 bases and J gave up 8 bases; unmatched junction bases: 11. The germline gives CDR1 ENHRY, CDR2 SYGVKD. CDR3 nucleotide sequence: TGTGCCATCAGTGAGGGCGGCGGGAGGTCCGTCGATGAGCAGTTCTTC. Amino acid sequence: CAISEGGGRSVDEQFF.

The chain uses TRBV30 and TRBJ1-4; D not resolved. V was shortened by 0 bases and J by 8 bases, with 13 bases between the two germline ends. The CDR3 consists of 14 residues. Germline V lookup: CDR1 GTSNPN, CDR2 SVGIG (reference sequence). CDR3 sequence: CAWSVKANGEKLFF. The CDR3 DNA sequence: TGTGCCTGGAGTGTAAAAGCGAATGGGGAAAAACTGTTTTTT.

In this sample, this clone turned up once. CDR3 nucleotide sequence: TGTGCCAGCAGCTTAGCTTCGGGATGGAGCAATCAGCCCCAGCATTTT. Encoded protein: CASSLASGWSNQPQHF. The rearrangement links TRBV7-2 to TRBJ1-5; D is unclear. Germline values: CDR1 SGHTA, CDR2 FQGNSA. Trimming shortened V by 0 bases and J by 1 base, and 10 bases separated the two germline ends. This CDR3 comprises 16 residues.

Regarding this clone: The junction departs from the called germline gene at one end, perhaps through a read error. The chain couples TRBV30 to TRBJ2-6, with TRBD1 as a possible D gene (5 bases). The CDR3 is 15 residues long. In germline, CDR1 is GTSNPN, CDR2 SVGIG (reference sequence). CDR3 loop: CAWRTVGSGANILTF. The CDR3 region has the DNA TGTGCCTGGAGAACGGTTGGCTCTGGGGCCAACATCCTGACTTTC.

V usage is TRBV5-1 and J usage is TRBJ2-5; D perhaps matches TRBD1 (6 bases). This CDR3 has 12 amino acids. The germline V and J ends were trimmed by 8 bases and 5 bases, with 13 bases remaining between them. Germline CDR1 reads SGHRS; CDR2 reads YFSETQ. The DNA for the CDR3 is TGCGCCAGTCTCGGCCAGGGGGAGACCCAGTACTTC. This encodes CASLGQGETQYF. The full variable domain, completed using reference TRBV5-1 and TRBJ2-5, is KAGVTQTPRYLIKTRGQQVTLSCSPISGHRSVSWYQQTPGQGLQFLFEYFSETQRNKGNFPGRFSGRQFSNSRSEMNVSTLELGDSALYLCASLGQGETQYFGPGTRLLVL.